One sample yielded the 16 T cell receptor beta chains listed below, sequenced in a study of Graves' ophthalmopathy and Graves' hyperthyroidism. RNA transcripts were the source from which TCR beta CDR3 regions were amplified. HTBI primers were used in a first-round RT-PCR, which preceded a second-round multiplex PCR. MiXCR, run by TCRdb on the multiplex PCR reads, gives a single entry per CDR3 protein. The table records around 1,200,000 distinct CDR3 sequences, less than 45% of them present only once. The sample comprised peripheral blood or thyroid tissue (not recorded which). These receptors originate from an adult man with Graves' hyperthyroidism.

V usage is TRBV3-1 and J usage is TRBJ2-3, with 9 nucleotides matching TRBD2. Per the germline V gene, CDR1 is LGHDT and CDR2 is YNNKEL (reference sequence). The junction had 2 bases not matched to a gene; V was cut back by 1 base and J by 3 bases. There are 15 residues in the CDR3. CDR3 sequence (DNA): TGTGCCAGCAGCCAAGGACTAGCGGCGACAGATACGCAGTATTTT. Protein: CASSQGLAATDTQYF.

The sample holds a few counts of this clonotype. This chain links TRBV27 with TRBJ1-2, with TRBD1 matching 11 bases. CDR3 length: 16 residues. The V and J ends lost 6 bases and 4 bases, in that order; junction bases with no gene match: 10. Germline CDR1 MNHEY, CDR2 SMNVEV (reference sequence). CDR3 bases: TGTGCCAGCAGCCAGGGACAGGGGGGATCGGTCTATGGCTACACCTTC. It codes for CASSQGQGGSVYGYTF.

This clonotype was counted ten times or more. V and J are TRBV7-2 and TRBJ1-4; weak D call: TRBD1 (5 bases). This CDR3 has 14 amino acids. Per the germline V gene, CDR1 is SGHTA and CDR2 is FQGNSA. The V end was cut by 4 bases, the J end by 7 bases, with 13 bases between. CDR3 loop: CASSSAGGREKLFF. CDR3 coding DNA: TGTGCCAGCAGCTCGGCGGGGGGTCGTGAAAAACTGTTTTTT.

V and J are TRBV29-1 and TRBJ2-5, with D perhaps matching TRBD2 (5 bases). This CDR3 has 16 residues. Looked up from germline, CDR1 is SQVTM and CDR2 is ANQGSEA. Deletions cut 8 bases from V and 5 bases from J, with 27 bases between. This chain's CDR3 is CSNVPAGQVGGETQYF. In nucleotides, the CDR3 is TGCAGCAATGTCCCCGCTGGGCAGGTTGGCGGGGAGACCCAGTACTTC. Supplemented by reference TRBV29-1 and TRBJ2-5, the full variable domain reads SAVISQKPSRDICQRGTSLTIQCQVDSQVTMMFWYRQQPGQSLTLIATANQGSEATYESGFVIDKFPISRPNLTFSTLTVSNMSPEDSSIYLCSNVPAGQVGGETQYFGPGTRLLVL.

This clonotype has more than one count but fewer than ten. A clone one base away is much larger, so this may be a read error. The V gene is TRBV7-9, the J gene TRBJ2-7, with D tentatively TRBD1 or TRBD2 (5 bases each). The CDR3 is 13 amino acids. The germline V and J ends were trimmed by 5 bases and 5 bases, with 13 bases remaining between them. Per germline, CDR1 SEHNR and CDR2 FQNEAQ (reference sequence). CDR3 nucleotides: TGTGCCAGCAGCCCCCGGGGCTGGGACGAGCAGTACTTC. Its translation: CASSPRGWDEQYF.

This clonotype showed up many times. Here the CDR3 reads CASSRGQEFEPQHF. The CDR3 coding sequence is TGTGCCAGCAGCCGCGGACAGGAGTTTGAGCCCCAGCATTTT. The genes are TRBV12-3 or TRBV12-4 and TRBJ1-5, with 7 bases aligning to TRBD1. This CDR3 contains 14 residues. The junction had 10 bases not matched to a gene; V was cut back by 6 bases and J by 8 bases.

This clonotype has at least ten counts. V is TRBV7-2 and J is TRBJ1-5; D is undetermined. The V end was cut by 1 base, the J end by 2 bases, with 9 bases between. There are 15 residues in the CDR3. The germline V gene has CDR1 SGHTA and CDR2 FQGNSA. The CDR3 DNA reads TGTGCCAGCAGCTTAGGGGGAGATGGCAATCAGCCCCAGCATTTT. Its protein is CASSLGGDGNQPQHF.

The chain is built from TRBV12-3 or TRBV12-4 and TRBJ1-6, with TRBD1 identical over 7 bases. There are 14 residues in the CDR3. Germline trimming cut 8 bases from V and 8 bases from J; bases unmatched to any gene: 9. The CDR3 bases are TGTGCCAGCGTCCGCCAAACAGGGGATTCACCCCTCCACTTT. Translation: CASVRQTGDSPLHF.

J is TRBJ2-5 and V is TRBV7-3; TRBD2 agrees at 8 bases. The germline gives CDR1 SGHTA, CDR2 FQGTGA. The J segment lost 6 bases and the V segment lost 5 bases, leaving 8 bases of the junction unmatched. The CDR3 extends over 14 amino acids. CDR3 region: CASSRGGDGQTQYF. CDR3 bases: TGTGCCAGCAGCCGGGGGGGGGATGGACAGACCCAGTACTTC.

This clonotype was detected ten times or more. The V and J genes are TRBV3-1 and TRBJ1-6; D perhaps matches TRBD1 (5 bases). This CDR3 contains 15 residues. Germline lookup yields CDR1 LGHDT and CDR2 YNNKEL (reference sequence). Trimming pared 2 bases from V and 13 bases from J, leaving 18 bases between. The CDR3 nucleotides read TGTGCCAGCAGCCAAATGGACATCGCCGCCGCCCCCCTCCACTTT. It encodes CASSQMDIAAAPLHF.

The sample holds many counts of this clonotype. The junction does not match germline at one end; this may be a read error. The V and J genes are TRBV5-1 and TRBJ2-7; D not resolved. The germline gives CDR1 SGHRS, CDR2 YFSETQ. CDR3 length: 13 amino acids. The CDR3: CASSPGVSYEQYF. As DNA, the CDR3 is TGTGCCAGCAGCCCAGGAGTCTCCTACGAGCAGTACTTC.

This clonotype occurred many times. This chain uses TRBV11-2 with TRBJ1-1, with D tentatively TRBD1 (6 bases). The CDR3 extends over 15 amino acids. V was clipped by 8 bases and J by 3 bases, with 19 bases between them. Per germline, CDR1 SGHAT and CDR2 FQNNGV. DNA for the CDR3: TGTGCCAGCCCCCACAGGGCCGGAGGGGACACTGAAGCTTTCTTT. Translation gives CASPHRAGGDTEAFF.

The V call is TRBV29-1, the J call TRBJ2-7, with a weak D call TRBD2 (5 bases). Trimming removed 1 base from V and 5 bases from J, with 9 bases in between. The CDR3 consists of 12 residues. From germline, CDR1 is SQVTM and CDR2 ANQGSEA. For the CDR3, the DNA is TGCAGCGTTGAAGCGGGAATCCACGAGCAGTACTTC. It is translated as CSVEAGIHEQYF.

A few counts support this clonotype. The chain links TRBV4-1 to TRBJ2-7; no reliable D call. The CDR3 runs to 14 residues. CDR1 and CDR2 (germline): MGHRA, YSYEKL. The germline V and J ends were trimmed by 1 base and 0 bases, with 7 bases remaining between them. CDR3: CASSQAHSSYEQYF. The CDR3 DNA is TGCGCCAGCAGCCAAGCTCACAGCTCCTACGAGCAGTACTTC.

With regard to this clonotype: Because it lacks the conserved phenylalanine or tryptophan at the end, this CDR3 is likely a read error. The chain has TRBV7-9 and TRBJ1-1; D ambiguous. V dropped 2 bases and J dropped 1 base, with 5 bases sitting between them. Per germline, CDR1 SEHNR and CDR2 FQNEAQ (reference sequence). This CDR3 region has 13 residues. In DNA form, the CDR3 reads TGTGCCAGCAGCTTATCGCAGAACACTGAAGCTTTCCTT. Amino acids: CASSLSQNTEAFL.

About this clonotype itself: Possible read error: a much larger clone is one base away. This chain links TRBV12-3 or TRBV12-4 with TRBJ2-5; 10 positions match TRBD1. The ends lost 6 bases at V and 7 bases at J; junction bases unmatched: 8. CDR3 length equals 14 residues. DNA for the CDR3: TGTGCCAGCAGGCCGACAGGGACAGGGGCGACCCAGTACTTC. Protein sequence: CASRPTGTGATQYF.